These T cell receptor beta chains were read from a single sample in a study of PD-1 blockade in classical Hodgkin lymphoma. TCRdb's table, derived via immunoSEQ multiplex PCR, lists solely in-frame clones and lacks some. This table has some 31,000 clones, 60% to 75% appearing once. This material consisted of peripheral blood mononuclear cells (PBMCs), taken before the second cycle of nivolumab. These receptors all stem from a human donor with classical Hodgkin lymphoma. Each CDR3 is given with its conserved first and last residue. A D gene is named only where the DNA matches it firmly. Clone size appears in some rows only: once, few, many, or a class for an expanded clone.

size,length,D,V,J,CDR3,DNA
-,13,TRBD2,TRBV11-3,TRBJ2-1,CASSLDVGGWQFF,TGTGCCAGCAGCTTAGATGTGGGGGGGTGGCAGTTCTTC
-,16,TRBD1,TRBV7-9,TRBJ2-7,CASSPERGQGVYEQYF,TGTGCCAGCAGCCCAGAGAGGGGACAGGGTGTCTACGAGCAGTACTTC
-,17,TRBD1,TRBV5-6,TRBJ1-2,CASSPSFPIQGAVGYTF,TGTGCCAGCAGCCCCTCGTTTCCGATACAGGGGGCGGTTGGCTACACCTTC
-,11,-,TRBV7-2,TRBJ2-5,CASSFGETQYF,TGTGCCAGCAGCTTCGGAGAGACCCAGTACTTC
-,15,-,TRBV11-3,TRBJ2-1,CASSLDQGTDNEQFF,TGTGCCAGCAGCTTAGATCAGGGGACGGACAATGAGCAGTTCTTC
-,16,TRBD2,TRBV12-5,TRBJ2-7,CASGPRSGTYSYEQYF,TGTGCTAGTGGTCCCCGGAGCGGGACGTACTCCTACGAGCAGTACTTC
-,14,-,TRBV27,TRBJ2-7,CASSSGVRVYEQYF,TGTGCCAGCAGTTCGGGGGTGAGGGTATACGAGCAGTACTTC
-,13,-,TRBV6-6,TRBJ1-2,CASSHEGDYGYTF,TGTGCCAGCAGCCATGAAGGGGACTATGGCTACACCTTC
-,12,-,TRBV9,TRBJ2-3,CASSVEEYTQYF,TGTGCCAGCAGCGTAGAAGAATATACGCAGTATTTT
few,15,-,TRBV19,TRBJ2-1,CASSPYGSSYNEQFF,TGTGCCAGTAGCCCATACGGGAGCTCCTACAATGAGCAGTTCTTC
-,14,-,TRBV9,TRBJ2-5,CASSVQAAQETQYF,TGTGCCAGCAGCGTACAAGCGGCACAAGAGACCCAGTACTTC
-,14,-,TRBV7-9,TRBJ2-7,CASSLVQPGAEQYF,TGTGCCAGCAGCTTAGTACAGCCCGGGGCCGAGCAGTACTTC
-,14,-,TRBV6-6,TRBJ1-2,CASRPLTPLYGYTF,TGTGCCAGCAGACCCTTAACTCCGCTCTATGGCTACACCTTC
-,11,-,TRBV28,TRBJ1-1,CASSENTEAFF,TGTGCCAGCAGTGAAAACACTGAAGCTTTCTTT
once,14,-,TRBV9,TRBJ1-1,CASSVGQGGTEAFF,TGTGCCAGCAGCGTAGGGCAGGGAGGCACTGAAGCTTTCTTT
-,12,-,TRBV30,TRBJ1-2,CAWSMGSWGYTF,TGTGCCTGGAGTATGGGGTCCTGGGGCTACACCTTC
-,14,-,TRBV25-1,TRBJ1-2,CASSESVSFYGYTF,TGTGCCAGCAGTGAATCTGTCAGTTTCTATGGCTACACCTTC
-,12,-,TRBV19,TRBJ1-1,CATQQGATEAFF,TGTGCCACACAACAGGGAGCCACTGAAGCTTTCTTT
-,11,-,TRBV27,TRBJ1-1,CASGGYTEAFF,TGTGCCTCCGGGGGTTACACTGAAGCTTTCTTT
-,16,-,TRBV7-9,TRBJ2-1,CASSFPLGEDYNEQFF,TGTGCCAGCAGCTTCCCACTTGGGGAGGACTACAATGAGCAGTTCTTC
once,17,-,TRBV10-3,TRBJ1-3,CAISERSSGTSGNTIYF,TGTGCCATCAGTGAGCGGTCCTCAGGTACCTCTGGAAACACCATATATTTT
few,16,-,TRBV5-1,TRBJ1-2,CASSLSTGGRPDGYTF,TGCGCCAGCAGCTTGTCGACAGGAGGGCGCCCCGATGGCTACACCTTC
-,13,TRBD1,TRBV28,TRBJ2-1,CASSTQGVGEQFF,TGTGCCAGCAGTACCCAGGGGGTAGGTGAGCAGTTCTTC
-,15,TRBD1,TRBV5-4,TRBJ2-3,CASSLDRARADTQYF,TGTGCCAGCAGCCTGGACAGGGCAAGAGCGGATACGCAGTATTTT
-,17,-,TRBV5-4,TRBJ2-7,CASSQEEMDGGIYEQYF,TGTGCCAGCAGCCAAGAAGAAATGGACGGAGGGATCTACGAGCAGTACTTC
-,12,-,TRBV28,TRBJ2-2,CASSPGAGELFF,TGTGCCAGCAGTCCGGGGGCGGGGGAGCTGTTTTTT
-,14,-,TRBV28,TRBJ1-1,CASRETGMDTEAFF,TGTGCCAGCAGGGAAACAGGGATGGACACTGAAGCTTTCTTT
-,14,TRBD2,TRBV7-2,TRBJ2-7,CASRSSGGSYEQYF,TGTGCCAGCAGGTCTAGCGGGGGATCATACGAGCAGTACTTC
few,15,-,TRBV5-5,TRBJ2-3,CASSLYPGPSDTQYF,TGTGCCAGCAGCTTGTATCCAGGGCCCTCCGATACGCAGTATTTT
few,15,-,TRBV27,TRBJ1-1,CASSLGGRADTEAFF,TGTGCCAGCAGTTTAGGGGGCAGGGCGGATACTGAAGCTTTCTTT
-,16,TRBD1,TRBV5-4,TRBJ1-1,CASSLAWDRSNTEAFF,TGTGCCAGCAGCTTGGCCTGGGACAGAAGTAACACTGAAGCTTTCTTT
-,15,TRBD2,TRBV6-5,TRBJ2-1,CASSPGLAGYDEQFF,TGTGCCAGCAGTCCCGGACTAGCGGGGTACGATGAGCAGTTCTTC
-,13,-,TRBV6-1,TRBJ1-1,CASSERGTREAFF,TGTGCCAGCAGTGAAAGGGGGACGAGGGAAGCTTTCTTT
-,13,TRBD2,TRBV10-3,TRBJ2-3,CAISERTRYTQYF,TGTGCCATCAGTGAGCGGACTAGATATACGCAGTATTTT
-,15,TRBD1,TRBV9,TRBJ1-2,CASSATTGSSYGYTF,TGTGCCAGCAGCGCAACGACAGGGTCGAGCTATGGCTACACCTTC
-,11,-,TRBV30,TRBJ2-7,CAWDSSYEQYF,TGTGCCTGGGACAGCTCCTACGAGCAGTACTTC
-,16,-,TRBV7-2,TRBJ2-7,CASSPRVGEVSSEQYF,TGTGCCAGCAGCCCCCGGGTGGGGGAGGTCTCATCCGAGCAGTACTTC
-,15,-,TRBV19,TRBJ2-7,CASSWGFGAQYEQYF,TGTGCCAGTAGTTGGGGTTTTGGGGCGCAGTACGAGCAGTACTTC
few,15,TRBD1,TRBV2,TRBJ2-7,CASSEGDRTTYEQYF,TGTGCCAGCAGTGAAGGGGACAGGACTACCTACGAGCAGTACTTC
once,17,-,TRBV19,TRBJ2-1,CASSSLIGTISSNEQFF,TGTGCCAGTAGTTCCCTAATCGGGACAATTTCTTCAAATGAGCAGTTCTTC
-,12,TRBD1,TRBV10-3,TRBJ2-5,CAIGQGGETQYF,TGTGCCATCGGACAGGGAGGAGAGACCCAGTACTTC
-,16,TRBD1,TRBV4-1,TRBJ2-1,CASSQPGQGVTREQFF,TGCGCCAGCAGCCAACCCGGACAGGGAGTTACAAGAGAGCAGTTCTTC
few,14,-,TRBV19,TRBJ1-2,CASSIRGTFYGYTF,TGTGCCAGTAGTATACGCGGGACCTTCTATGGCTACACCTTC
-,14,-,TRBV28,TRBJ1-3,CASRTFGGENTIYF,TGTGCCAGCAGGACCTTCGGGGGTGAAAACACCATATATTTT
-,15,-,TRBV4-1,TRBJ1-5,CASSQAEGLNQPQHF,TGCGCCAGCAGCCAGGCGGAGGGTCTTAATCAGCCCCAGCATTTT
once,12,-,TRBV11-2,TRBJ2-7,CASSFAPYEQYF,TGTGCCAGCAGTTTTGCCCCCTACGAGCAGTACTTC
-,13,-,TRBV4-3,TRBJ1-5,CASSQGRSQPQHF,TGCGCCAGCAGCCAAGGAAGAAGTCAGCCCCAGCATTTT
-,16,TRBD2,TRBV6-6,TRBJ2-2,CASSRTSGGPAGELFF,TGTGCCAGCAGTCGGACTAGCGGGGGCCCGGCCGGGGAGCTGTTTTTT
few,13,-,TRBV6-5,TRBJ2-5,CASSATDPETQYF,TGTGCCAGCAGTGCCACCGACCCGGAGACCCAGTACTTC
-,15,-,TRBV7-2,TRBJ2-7,CASSSNQGYSYEQYF,TGTGCCAGCAGCTCTAACCAGGGATATTCCTACGAGCAGTACTTC
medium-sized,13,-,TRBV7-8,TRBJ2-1,CASSYGLSTEQFF,TGTGCCAGCAGCTACGGACTATCTACTGAGCAGTTCTTC
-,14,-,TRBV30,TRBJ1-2,CAWSEWGANYGYTF,TGTGCCTGGAGCGAGTGGGGCGCGAACTATGGCTACACCTTC
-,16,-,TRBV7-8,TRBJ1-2,CASSLAAKDINYGYTF,TGTGCCAGCAGCTTAGCAGCAAAGGACATAAACTATGGCTACACCTTC
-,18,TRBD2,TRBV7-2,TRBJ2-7,CASSPAGPLAGKSYEQYF,TGTGCCAGCAGCCCGGCAGGTCCACTAGCGGGGAAATCCTACGAGCAGTACTTC
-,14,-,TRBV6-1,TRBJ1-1,CASSVYVGDTEAFF,TGTGCCAGCAGTGTCTACGTCGGGGACACTGAAGCTTTCTTT
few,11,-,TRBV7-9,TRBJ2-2,CASSLTEELFF,TGTGCCAGCAGCCTCACGGAGGAGCTGTTTTTT